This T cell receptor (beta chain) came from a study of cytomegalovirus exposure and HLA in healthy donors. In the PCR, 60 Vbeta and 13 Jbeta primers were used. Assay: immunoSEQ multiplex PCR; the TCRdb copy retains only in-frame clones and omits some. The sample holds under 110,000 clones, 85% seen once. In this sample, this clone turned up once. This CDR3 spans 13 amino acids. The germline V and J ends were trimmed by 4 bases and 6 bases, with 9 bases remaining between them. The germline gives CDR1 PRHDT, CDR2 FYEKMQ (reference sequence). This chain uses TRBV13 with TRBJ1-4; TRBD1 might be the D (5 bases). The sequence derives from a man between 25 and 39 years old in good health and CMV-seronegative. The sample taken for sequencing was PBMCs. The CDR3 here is CASSSRGDEKLFF. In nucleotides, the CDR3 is TGTGCCAGCAGCTCCCGGGGGGATGAAAAACTGTTTTTT.